This TCR beta chain was recovered during a study of cytomegalovirus exposure and HLA in healthy donors. The PCR contained 60 Vbeta and 13 Jbeta primers. Data came from immunoSEQ multiplex PCR; TCRdb stores just in-frame clones and leaves some out. The sample carries some 130,000 clones, 60% to 85% recorded once. Germline V CDR1 and CDR2: LNHDA, SQIVND (reference sequence). There are 15 residues in the CDR3. Trimming took 3 bases from V and 4 from J, leaving 13 bases between them. This clone was counted only a few times. This chain joins TRBV19 and TRBJ1-5; tentatively, D is TRBD1 (6 bases). This receptor was identified in a man younger than 35 in good health and CMV-seronegative. Sequenced input: PBMCs. Here the CDR3 reads CASSISRGANQPQHF. For the CDR3, the DNA is TGTGCCAGTAGTATCTCCAGGGGAGCTAATCAGCCCCAGCATTTT.